Below are 16 T cell receptor beta chains sequenced from a single sample in a study of blood T cell repertoires in COVID-19. The protocol was immunoSEQ multiplex PCR, while the TCRdb copy is restricted to in-frame clones and leaves out a portion. The table records roughly 70,000 clones, 88% of them present only once. Sequenced sample: peripheral blood. These TCRs come from a human donor in a cohort sampled during active COVID-19.

The J gene is TRBJ2-3, the V gene TRBV14; TRBD2 matches at 8 bases. CDR1 SGHDN and CDR2 FVKESK come from the germline V gene. The CDR3 has 15 residues. V dropped 1 base and J dropped 2; count of bases not matched to a gene: 2. The CDR3 loop reads CASSQAGGTTDTQYF. DNA of the CDR3: TGTGCCAGCAGCCAAGCGGGAGGGACCACAGATACGCAGTATTTT. Using reference TRBV14 and TRBJ2-3 for the parts outside the CDR3, the full variable domain is EAGVTQFPSHSVIEKGQTVTLRCDPISGHDNLYWYRRVMGKEIKFLLHFVKESKQDESGMPNNRFLAERTGGTYSTLKVQPAELEDSGVYFCASSQAGGTTDTQYFGPGTRLTVL.

The CDR3 here is CATSDFISGVGPSSYNEQFF. The CDR3 nucleotides are TGTGCCACCAGTGATTTTATCTCGGGGGTGGGCCCTAGCTCCTACAATGAGCAGTTCTTC. The chain joins TRBV24-1 to TRBJ2-1; a weak D match, TRBD2 (6 bases). Between the trimmed V and J ends, which lost 1 base and 0 bases, there was a span of 21 bases. Per germline, CDR1 KGHDR and CDR2 SFDVKD. There are 20 residues in the CDR3.

The rearrangement joins TRBV19 to TRBJ2-5; the D is unclear. Germline CDR1 and CDR2: LNHDA and SQIVND (reference sequence). This CDR3 is built from 13 residues. Trimming removed 4 bases from V and 0 bases from J, with 6 bases in between. The CDR3 protein is CASSSLHQETQYF. Here the CDR3 DNA reads TGTGCCAGTAGTAGTCTACACCAAGAGACCCAGTACTTC.

The chain uses TRBV18 and TRBJ2-7; 7 nucleotides match TRBD2. Per the germline V gene, CDR1 is KGHSH and CDR2 is LQKENI. The CDR3 loop spans 14 amino acids. The trim removed 6 bases at V and 0 bases at J, leaving 5 bases unmatched. CDR3 coding DNA: TGTGCCAGCTCGCCCGGGACTACCTCCTACGAGCAGTACTTC. Its translation is CASSPGTTSYEQYF. Based on the CDR3 plus reference TRBV18 and TRBJ2-7, the full variable domain is NAGVMQNPRHLVRRRGQEARLRCSPMKGHSHVYWYRQLPEEGLKFMVYLQKENIIDESGMPKERFSAEFPKEGPSILRIQQVVRGDSAAYFCASSPGTTSYEQYFGPGTRLTVT.

This clone has only a few counts. The J gene is TRBJ2-7, the V gene TRBV18, with D perhaps matching TRBD2 (7 bases). Germline V gene lookup returns CDR1 KGHSH and CDR2 LQKENI. Trimming cost V 6 bases and J 6 bases, with 12 bases left between them. This CDR3 has 12 amino acids. The CDR3, as DNA: TGTGCCAGCTCGCCAAGGGGGGGCGAGCAGTACTTC. Translation gives CASSPRGGEQYF.

This CDR3 reads CAISSPGQGYNEQFF. CDR3 bases: TGTGCCATCAGTAGTCCGGGACAGGGTTACAATGAGCAGTTCTTC. This chain connects TRBV10-3 to TRBJ2-1, with TRBD1 matching over 9 bases. In germline, CDR1 is ENHRY, CDR2 SYGVKD. This CDR3 region has 15 residues. After removal of 5 bases from V and 4 bases from J, the junction contained 6 bases not matched to a gene.

Only one count was recorded for this clone. The rearrangement uses TRBV24-1 and TRBJ1-2; D is uncertain. This CDR3 region has 12 residues. V lost 9 bases and J 6 bases, leaving 13 bases between the germline ends. CDR1 KGHDR and CDR2 SFDVKD come from the germline V gene. CDR3 in DNA: TGTGCCACCCTAAGCGAGTCAGATGGCTACACCTTC. Encoded protein: CATLSESDGYTF.

The chain has TRBV7-6 and TRBJ2-1, with TRBD2 matching over 9 bases. This CDR3 has 16 amino acids. J was trimmed by 6 bases and V by 2 bases; bases with no gene match: 8. Germline CDR1 reads SGHVS; CDR2 reads FNYEAQ. The CDR3 sequence: CASSLKVAGGLNEQFF. Written as DNA, the CDR3 is TGTGCCAGCAGCTTAAAAGTGGCGGGGGGGCTCAATGAGCAGTTCTTC.

The rearrangement uses TRBV29-1 and TRBJ1-1; TRBD1 might be the D (6 bases). V was cut by 5 bases and J by 1 base, with 14 bases left in between. The germline V gene has CDR1 SQVTM and CDR2 ANQGSEA. The CDR3 sequence is 14 residues long. CDR3 nucleotides: TGCAGCGTTTATCACAGGGAACGGAACACTGAAGCTTTCTTT. Protein: CSVYHRERNTEAFF.

The rearrangement links TRBV15 to TRBJ1-6; D is undetermined. Germline V gene data show CDR1 as LNHNV and CDR2 as YYDKDF (reference sequence). The V gene lost 0 bases and the J gene lost 7 bases, with 7 bases spanning the gap. The CDR3 runs 14 residues. The CDR3 region has the DNA TGTGCCACCAGCAGAGATTTCCTAAATTCACCCCTCCACTTT. This translates into CATSRDFLNSPLHF.

The V gene is TRBV18, the J gene TRBJ2-1; the D is unclear. The germline V and J ends were trimmed by 6 bases and 5 bases, with 5 bases remaining between them. This CDR3 is 11 amino acids long. Germline CDR1 reads KGHSH; CDR2 reads LQKENI. CDR3 sequence reads: CASSLDNEQFF. Written as DNA, the CDR3 is TGTGCCAGCTCGTTAGACAATGAGCAGTTCTTC. Combining the CDR3 with reference TRBV18 and TRBJ2-1 gives the whole variable domain NAGVMQNPRHLVRRRGQEARLRCSPMKGHSHVYWYRQLPEEGLKFMVYLQKENIIDESGMPKERFSAEFPKEGPSILRIQQVVRGDSAAYFCASSLDNEQFFGPGTRLTVL.

The V and J genes are TRBV5-1 and TRBJ2-1, with TRBD2 identical over 9 bases. Germline CDR1 SGHRS, CDR2 YFSETQ. With V trimmed by 1 base and J by 7 bases, 18 bases remained unmatched. The CDR3 covers 19 residues. CDR3 residues: CASSLPRVAGERSGNEQFF. CDR3 DNA: TGCGCCAGCAGCTTGCCGAGGGTAGCGGGAGAGAGGTCGGGGAATGAGCAGTTCTTC.

V gene TRBV28 combines with J gene TRBJ2-7, with 7 bases identical to TRBD2. The CDR3 consists of 15 residues. The germline CDR1 and CDR2 sequences are MDHEN and SYDVKM. V was pared by 6 bases and J by 0 bases, with 8 bases of the junction left unmatched. This CDR3 is CASRRLSGISYEQYF. As DNA, the CDR3 is TGTGCCAGCAGGCGACTGAGCGGGATCTCCTACGAGCAGTACTTC.

The rearrangement links TRBV16 to TRBJ1-2; D is unclear. Trimming took off 0 bases at V and 2 bases at J, with 7 bases between the two ends. The CDR3 covers 14 residues. The germline V gene encodes CDR1 KGHSY and CDR2 FQNENV. The CDR3 loop is CASSQSNGNYGYTF. The CDR3 DNA reads as TGTGCCAGCAGCCAATCGAACGGGAACTATGGCTACACCTTC. The whole variable domain, remainder taken from reference TRBV16 and TRBJ1-2, is GEEVAQTPKHLVRGEGQKAKLYCAPIKGHSYVFWYQQVLKNEFKFLISFQNENVFDETGMPKERFSAKCLPNSPCSLEIQATKLEDSAVYFCASSQSNGNYGYTFGSGTRLTVV.

The chain is built from TRBV7-3 and TRBJ1-1; D remains ambiguous. Germline loops: CDR1 SGHTA, CDR2 FQGTGA. Trimming took 2 bases from V and 4 from J, leaving 8 bases between them. The CDR3 loop spans 13 amino acids. The CDR3 nucleotides read TGTGCCAGCAGCTTATCTCTTAGCACTGAAGCTTTCTTT. Residues: CASSLSLSTEAFF.

The V gene is TRBV5-4, the J gene TRBJ1-2; TRBD1 matches 8 bases. This CDR3 contains 13 residues. V shed 4 bases, J shed 4 bases, and the junction held 3 bases outside the gene matches. Germline V lookup: CDR1 SGHNT, CDR2 YYREEE (reference sequence). As DNA, the CDR3 is TGTGCCAGCAGCATTGGACAGGGCTATGGCTACACCTTC. Translating it yields CASSIGQGYGYTF.